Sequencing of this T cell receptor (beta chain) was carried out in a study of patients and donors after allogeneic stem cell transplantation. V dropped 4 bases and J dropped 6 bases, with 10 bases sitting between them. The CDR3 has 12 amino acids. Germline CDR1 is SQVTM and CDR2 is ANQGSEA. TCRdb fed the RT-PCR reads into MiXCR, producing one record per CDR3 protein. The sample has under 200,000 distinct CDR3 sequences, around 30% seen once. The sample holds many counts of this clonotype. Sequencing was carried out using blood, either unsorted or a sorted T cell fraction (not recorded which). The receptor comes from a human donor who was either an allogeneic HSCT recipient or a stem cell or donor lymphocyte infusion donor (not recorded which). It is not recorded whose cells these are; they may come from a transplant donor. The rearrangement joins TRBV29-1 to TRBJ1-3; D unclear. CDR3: CSVVSGENTIYF. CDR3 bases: TGCAGCGTTGTCTCTGGAGAAAACACCATATATTTT. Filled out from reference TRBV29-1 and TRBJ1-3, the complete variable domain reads SAVISQKPSRDICQRGTSLTIQCQVDSQVTMMFWYRQQPGQSLTLIATANQGSEATYESGFVIDKFPISRPNLTFSTLTVSNMSPEDSSIYLCSVVSGENTIYFGEGSWLTVV.